The clone carrying this TCR beta chain appeared a single time. The data were obtained in a study of T cell responses to AZD1222 COVID-19 vaccine. The assay was immunoSEQ multiplex PCR, and TCRdb's table has in-frame clones only and misses some. The sample records more than 85,000 clones, approximately 90% being singletons. The sequencing here drew on peripheral blood, taken on day 0 of AZD1222 vaccination. This TCR was sampled from an adult in good health.

CDR3 coding DNA: TGTGCCAGCAGTGAAACAGGCGAGTATGGCTACACCTTC. Encoded protein: CASSETGEYGYTF. The chain is built from TRBV6-1 and TRBJ1-2; tentatively, D is TRBD1 (5 bases). The CDR3 consists of 13 residues. The V gene lost 2 bases and the J gene lost 5 bases, with 9 bases spanning the gap. CDR1 is MNHNS and CDR2 is SASEGT in the germline V gene.